This TCR beta chain is from a study of shared clonotypes between healthy human individuals. Naive CD8 cells were CD45RO-negative, positively selected for CCR7, excluding terminally differentiated effector memory CD45RA+ cells. Clones were sequenced by immunoSEQ multiplex PCR, and TCRdb holds only the in-frame ones, with some missing. The table has 550,000 to 750,000 clones, just under 97% seen once. Source material: naive CD8+ T cells sorted from blood. The TCR was taken from a woman aged 25 to 39 in good health.

The CDR3 sequence is CASSLLLRDEQYF. The CDR3 region has the DNA TGTGCCAGCAGCTTACTCCTGAGAGACGAGCAGTACTTC. This chain uses TRBV7-9 with TRBJ2-7; unclear D gene. Germline lookup yields CDR1 SEHNR and CDR2 FQNEAQ (reference sequence). V shed 2 bases and J shed 5 bases, with 10 bases lying between them. The CDR3 consists of 13 residues.